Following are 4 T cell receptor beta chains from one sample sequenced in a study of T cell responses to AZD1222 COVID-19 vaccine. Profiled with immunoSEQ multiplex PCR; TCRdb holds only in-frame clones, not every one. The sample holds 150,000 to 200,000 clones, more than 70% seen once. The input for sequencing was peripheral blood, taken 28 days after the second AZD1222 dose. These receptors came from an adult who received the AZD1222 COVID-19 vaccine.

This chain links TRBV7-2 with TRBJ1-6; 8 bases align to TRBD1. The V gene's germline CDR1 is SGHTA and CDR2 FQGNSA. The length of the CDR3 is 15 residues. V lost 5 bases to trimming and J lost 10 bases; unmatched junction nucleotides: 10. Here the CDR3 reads CASSPQGQVGSPLHF. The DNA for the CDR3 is TGTGCCAGCAGCCCCCAGGGACAGGTCGGCTCACCCCTCCACTTT.

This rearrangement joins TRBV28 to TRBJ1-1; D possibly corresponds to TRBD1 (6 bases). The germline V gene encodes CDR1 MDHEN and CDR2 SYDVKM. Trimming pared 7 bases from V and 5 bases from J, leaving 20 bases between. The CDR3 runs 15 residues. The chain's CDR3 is CASNLLTGIGTEAFF. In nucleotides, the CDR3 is TGTGCCAGCAATCTCCTAACAGGGATCGGGACTGAAGCTTTCTTT.

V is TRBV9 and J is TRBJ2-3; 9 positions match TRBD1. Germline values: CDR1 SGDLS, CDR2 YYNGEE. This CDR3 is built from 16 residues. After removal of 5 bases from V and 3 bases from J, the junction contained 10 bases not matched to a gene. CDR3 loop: CASSDHWDRVTDTQYF. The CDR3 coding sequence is TGTGCCAGCAGTGACCATTGGGACAGGGTTACAGATACGCAGTATTTT. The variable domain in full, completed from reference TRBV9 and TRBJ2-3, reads DSGVTQTPKHLITATGQRVTLRCSPRSGDLSVYWYQQSLDQGLQFLIQYYNGEERAKGNILERFSAQQFPDLHSELNLSSLELGDSALYFCASSDHWDRVTDTQYFGPGTRLTVL.

This chain's CDR3 is CASSPRPGRQYEQYF. The CDR3 coding sequence is TGTGCCAGCAGTCCCCGCCCCGGCCGCCAATACGAGCAGTACTTC. The chain is built from TRBV27 and TRBJ2-7; D unclear. Trimming took off 5 bases at V and 4 bases at J, with 18 bases between the two ends. The CDR3 contains 15 residues. Germline-derived CDR1 and CDR2 are MNHEY and SMNVEV (reference sequence).